This TCR beta chain originates from a study of T cell responses to AZD1222 COVID-19 vaccine. About the research overall: Second doses were pooled across both intervals (about 4 or about 12 weeks). General study findings and limits: Baseline seropositivity characterized only a handful of AZD1222 recipients. Spike-specific TCR breadth rose after two AZD1222 doses, and depth rose as well. CD4 TCRs covered the whole spike, strongest at regions 160-218 and 743-854.

The CDR3 has 14 residues. Per germline, CDR1 SEHNR and CDR2 FQNEAQ (reference sequence). Trimming took 5 bases from V and 5 from J; bases not matched to a gene: 9. A note on this clone: The antigen remains unidentified.

This table comes from immunoSEQ multiplex PCR, and its TCRdb copy is limited to in-frame clones, with some not included. The sample consists of 80,000 to 95,000 clones, 70% to 80% of them appearing once. This sample comprised peripheral blood, obtained on day 0 of AZD1222 vaccination. The sequence was collected from an adult in good health. The chain combines TRBV7-9 with TRBJ2-7, with 7 bases lining up with TRBD1. CDR3 amino acids: CASSDNRGWNEQYF. The CDR3 region has the DNA TGTGCCAGCAGCGATAACAGGGGATGGAACGAGCAGTACTTC.